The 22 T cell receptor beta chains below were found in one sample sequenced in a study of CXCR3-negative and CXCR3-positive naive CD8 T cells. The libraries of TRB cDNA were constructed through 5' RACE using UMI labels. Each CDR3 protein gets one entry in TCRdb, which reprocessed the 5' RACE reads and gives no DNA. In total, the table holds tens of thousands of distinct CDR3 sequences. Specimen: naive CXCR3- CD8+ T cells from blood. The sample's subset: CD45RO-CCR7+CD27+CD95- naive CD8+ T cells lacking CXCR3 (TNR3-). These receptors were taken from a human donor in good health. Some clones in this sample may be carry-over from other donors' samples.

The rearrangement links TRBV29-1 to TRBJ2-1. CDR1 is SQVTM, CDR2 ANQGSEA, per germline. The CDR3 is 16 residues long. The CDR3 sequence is CSVDGLGKWWDNEQFF.

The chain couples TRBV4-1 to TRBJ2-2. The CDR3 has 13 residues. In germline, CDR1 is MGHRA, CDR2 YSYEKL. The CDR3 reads CASSQDNTGELFF.

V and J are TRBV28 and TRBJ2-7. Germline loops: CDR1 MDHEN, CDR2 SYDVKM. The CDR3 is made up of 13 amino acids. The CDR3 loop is CASMWGSSYEQYF.

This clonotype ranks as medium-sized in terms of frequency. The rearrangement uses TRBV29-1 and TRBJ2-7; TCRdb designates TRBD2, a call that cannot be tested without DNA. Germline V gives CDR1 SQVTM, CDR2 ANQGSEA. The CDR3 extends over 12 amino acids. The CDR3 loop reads CSVWTRGYEQYF.

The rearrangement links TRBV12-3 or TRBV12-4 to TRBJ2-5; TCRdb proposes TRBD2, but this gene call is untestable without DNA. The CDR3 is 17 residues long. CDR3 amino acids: CASTPSPYSGLDETQYF.

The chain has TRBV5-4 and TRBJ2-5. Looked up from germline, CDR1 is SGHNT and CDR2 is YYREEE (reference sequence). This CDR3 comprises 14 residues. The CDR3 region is CASSLDRGVETQYF.

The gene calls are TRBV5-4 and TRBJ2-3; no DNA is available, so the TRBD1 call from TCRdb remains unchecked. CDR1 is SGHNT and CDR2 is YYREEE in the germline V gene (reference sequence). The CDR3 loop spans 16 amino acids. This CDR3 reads CASSLMGARVPDTQYF.

The CDR3 protein is CASSYAGYNEQFF. The chain recombines TRBV6-5 with TRBJ2-1. The CDR3 totals 13 residues. Germline V lookup: CDR1 MNHEY, CDR2 SVGAGI.

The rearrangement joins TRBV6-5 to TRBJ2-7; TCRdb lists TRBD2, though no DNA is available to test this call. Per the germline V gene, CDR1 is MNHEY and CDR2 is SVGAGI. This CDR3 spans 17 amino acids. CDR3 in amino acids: CASSYSRSSGSFYEQYF.

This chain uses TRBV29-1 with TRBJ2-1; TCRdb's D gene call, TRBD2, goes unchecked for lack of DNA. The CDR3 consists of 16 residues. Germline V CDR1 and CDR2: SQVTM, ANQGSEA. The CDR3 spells CSVAGLAERSYNEQFF.

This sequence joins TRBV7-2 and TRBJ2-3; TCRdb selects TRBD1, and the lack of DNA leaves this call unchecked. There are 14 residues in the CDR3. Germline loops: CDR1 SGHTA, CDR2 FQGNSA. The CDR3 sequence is CASSWDTSLDTQYF.

CDR3 protein: CASSYFRTRTEAFF. The chain couples TRBV6-2 or TRBV6-3 to TRBJ1-1. Germline CDR1 reads MNHEY; CDR2 reads SVGEGT. The CDR3 sequence is 14 residues long.

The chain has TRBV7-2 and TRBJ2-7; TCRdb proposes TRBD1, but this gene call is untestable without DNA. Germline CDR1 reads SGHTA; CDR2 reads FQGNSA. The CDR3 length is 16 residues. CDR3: CASSQGGAFPMYEQYF.

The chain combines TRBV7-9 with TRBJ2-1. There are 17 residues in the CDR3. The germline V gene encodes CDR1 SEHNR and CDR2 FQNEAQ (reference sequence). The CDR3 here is CASSLASSNHLYNEQFF.

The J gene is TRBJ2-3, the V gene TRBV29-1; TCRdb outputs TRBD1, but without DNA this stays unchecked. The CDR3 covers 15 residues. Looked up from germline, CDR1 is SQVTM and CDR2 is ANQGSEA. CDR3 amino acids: CSVQGTDRGTDTQYF.

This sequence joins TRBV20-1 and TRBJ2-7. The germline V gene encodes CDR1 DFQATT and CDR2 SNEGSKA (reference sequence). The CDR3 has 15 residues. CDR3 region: CSARFPSGDHYEQYF.

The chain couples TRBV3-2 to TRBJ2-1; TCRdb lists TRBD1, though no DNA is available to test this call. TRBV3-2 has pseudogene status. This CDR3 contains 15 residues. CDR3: CASSRQGMSYNEQFF.

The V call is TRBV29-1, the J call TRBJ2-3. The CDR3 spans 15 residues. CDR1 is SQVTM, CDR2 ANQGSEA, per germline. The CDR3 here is CSVDRTASSTDTQYF.

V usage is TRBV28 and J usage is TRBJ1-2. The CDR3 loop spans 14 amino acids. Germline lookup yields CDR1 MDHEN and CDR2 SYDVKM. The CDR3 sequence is CASSLTTISYGYTF.

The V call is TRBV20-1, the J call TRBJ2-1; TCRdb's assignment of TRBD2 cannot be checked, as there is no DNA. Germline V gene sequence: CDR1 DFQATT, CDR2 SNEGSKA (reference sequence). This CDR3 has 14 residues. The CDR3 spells CSARDGGIYNEQFF.

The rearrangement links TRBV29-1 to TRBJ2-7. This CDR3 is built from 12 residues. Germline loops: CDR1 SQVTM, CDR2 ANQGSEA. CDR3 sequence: CSVGGGSYEQYF.

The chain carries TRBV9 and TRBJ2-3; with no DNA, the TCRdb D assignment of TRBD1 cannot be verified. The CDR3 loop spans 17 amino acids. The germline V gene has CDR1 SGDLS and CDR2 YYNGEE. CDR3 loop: CASSASGGYGGTDTQYF. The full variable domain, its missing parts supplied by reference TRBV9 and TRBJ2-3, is DSGVTQTPKHLITATGQRVTLRCSPRSGDLSVYWYQQSLDQGLQFLIQYYNGEERAKGNILERFSAQQFPDLHSELNLSSLELGDSALYFCASSASGGYGGTDTQYFGPGTRLTVL.